This T cell receptor beta chain appears in the sequencing data of a study of T cells after yellow fever vaccination. Study-wide results and caveats: Peaking faster, on day 5 versus 15, the secondary response was nonetheless weaker. At 95% to 98% for CD4 and approximately 88% for CD8, most primary-vaccination clones showed up again after the booster.

Deletions cut 0 bases from V and 6 bases from J, with 4 bases between. This CDR3 comprises 11 residues. Germline lookup yields CDR1 SGDLS and CDR2 YYNGEE. Worth noting for this clonotype: Its specificity is unknown.

TCRdb re-analysed the 5' RACE reads in MiXCR, keeping a single row per CDR3 protein. Found here are roughly 120,000 distinct CDR3 sequences, approximately 8.4% of them singletons; the top ten hold less than 30%. Sequenced here: CD8+ T cells sorted from PBMCs, sampled 45 days after the yellow fever booster vaccination. The genes are TRBV9 and TRBJ2-7; D is unresolved. This receptor was identified in a young man who received the YFV17D yellow fever vaccine. The CDR3 bases are TGTGCCAGCAGCGTAGTCGGCGAGCAGTACTTC. This sequence encodes CASSVVGEQYF.